This T cell receptor (beta chain) was recovered during a study of cytomegalovirus exposure and HLA in healthy donors. Overall study findings and caveats: Among TCR sequences, most were rare, though some public TCRs appeared in many donors. TCR beta chain V- and J-gene trimming was linked, in a later analysis, to a missense variant in DCLRE1C. Exclusion applied to some V segments, including TRBV6-2 and TRBV6-3, as they were indistinguishable.

V gave up 4 bases and J gave up 2 bases; unmatched junction bases: 3. Germline assignment: CDR1 SGHRS and CDR2 YFSETQ. CDR3 length: 13 amino acids. To note about this clone: Antigen specificity is unknown.

The study ran its PCR with 60 Vbeta and 13 Jbeta primers. In the authors' workflow: A later analysis tallied roughly 77 million unique TCR beta chains, roughly 11 million of them shared. The assay was immunoSEQ multiplex PCR, and TCRdb's table has in-frame clones only and misses some. That table gives V, J and clone size, and the DNA gave D and trimming. The repertoire table contains around 150,000 clones. Sequenced material: PBMCs. The rearrangement joins TRBV5-1 to TRBJ2-7, with 7 bases identical to TRBD1. The clonotype was recovered from a woman between 55 and 75 years old in good health and CMV-seronegative. The CDR3 coding sequence is TGCGCCAGCAGCAACACAGGGGCCTACGAGCAGTACTTC. Encoded protein: CASSNTGAYEQYF.